A single sample is the source of the 18 T cell receptor beta chains below, sequenced in a study of preoperative IRX-2 immunotherapy in early breast cancer. Treatment reported: preoperative locoregional IRX-2 cytokine immunotherapy. The data were produced by immunoSEQ multiplex PCR, yet TCRdb's version contains in-frame clones alone and is incomplete. The profile shows 24,000 or so clones, around 75% of them singletons. The source was lymph node tissue, collected before IRX-2 immunotherapy. The source is a human donor with breast cancer.

V is TRBV10-2 and J is TRBJ1-5; TRBD1 agrees at 9 bases. V was clipped by 8 bases and J by 5 bases; unmatched bases: 10. CDR1 and CDR2 (germline): WSHSY, SAAADI. This CDR3 comprises 15 residues. The CDR3: CASRSGTGSDQPQHF. The CDR3 DNA is TGCGCCAGCCGATCCGGGACAGGGTCGGATCAGCCCCAGCATTTT.

This chain joins TRBV25-1 and TRBJ2-1; 7 bases fit TRBD2. V lost 3 bases, J lost 7 bases, and 0 bases stayed unmatched. The CDR3 loop spans 12 amino acids. CDR1 MGHDK and CDR2 SYGVNS come from the germline V gene. The CDR3 protein is CASSEGGNEQFF. DNA of the CDR3: TGTGCCAGCAGTGAGGGGGGGAATGAGCAGTTCTTC.

The chain links TRBV6-7 to TRBJ1-3; 7 bases are a match to TRBD1. TRBV6-7 is an ORF, and what it does is uncertain. The CDR3 has 15 amino acids. J lost 0 bases, V lost 10 bases, and 9 bases had no gene match. The DNA for the CDR3 is TGTGCCATCAGCGCCCAGGGGGTCTCTGGAAACACCATATATTTT. It is translated as CAISAQGVSGNTIYF.

In DNA, the CDR3 is TGTGCCAGCTCACCAGAAGTCACCGGGGAGCTGTTTTTT. It encodes CASSPEVTGELFF. The gene calls are TRBV18 and TRBJ2-2; no clear D. The CDR3 covers 13 residues. Germline CDR1 is KGHSH and CDR2 is LQKENI. V gave up 2 bases and J gave up 4 bases, with 5 bases separating them.

The V call is TRBV28, the J call TRBJ1-3; 9 positions match TRBD1. The J segment lost 8 bases and the V segment lost 1 base, leaving 12 bases of the junction unmatched. Looked up from germline, CDR1 is MDHEN and CDR2 is SYDVKM. The CDR3 spans 17 residues. The CDR3 coding sequence is TGTGCCAGCAGTTTATTAAACAGGGGGCCAGTCCCGTACACCATATATTTT. This translates into CASSLLNRGPVPYTIYF.

This clone was found a few times. The chain employs TRBV10-2 and TRBJ2-1; D remains unclear. Germline lookup yields CDR1 WSHSY and CDR2 SAAADI. This CDR3 has 13 amino acids. V lost 6 bases to trimming and J lost 6 bases, with 12 bases between them. CDR3 residues: CASSPRSPNEQFF. The DNA for the CDR3 is TGCGCCAGCAGCCCTAGATCTCCCAATGAGCAGTTCTTC.

This sequence joins TRBV5-1 and TRBJ2-7; D is ambiguous. Per germline, CDR1 SGHRS and CDR2 YFSETQ. Between the trimmed V and J ends, which lost 0 bases and 2 bases, there was a span of 18 bases. The CDR3 totals 17 residues. The CDR3 DNA reads as TGCGCCAGCAGCTTGGAGGAATTCCCCACCTTCCCCTACGAGCAGTACTTC. This encodes CASSLEEFPTFPYEQYF. Full variable domain (remainder filled in from reference TRBV5-1 and TRBJ2-7): KAGVTQTPRYLIKTRGQQVTLSCSPISGHRSVSWYQQTPGQGLQFLFEYFSETQRNKGNFPGRFSGRQFSNSRSEMNVSTLELGDSALYLCASSLEEFPTFPYEQYFGPGTRLTVT.

The rearrangement uses TRBV28 and TRBJ2-7, with no clear D. The V and J ends lost 5 bases and 3 bases respectively, with 11 bases between them. Germline-derived CDR1 and CDR2 are MDHEN and SYDVKM. The CDR3 is 13 residues long. The CDR3 region has the DNA TGTGCCAGCAGTCCAACAGCGAGCTACGAGCAGTACTTC. Encoded protein: CASSPTASYEQYF.

The chain carries TRBV11-3 and TRBJ1-2, with D unclear. The CDR3 contains 14 residues. The V gene's germline CDR1 is SGHNT and CDR2 YENEEA. Trimming left V 3 bases short and J 1 base short, with 9 bases between. Written as DNA, the CDR3 is TGTGCCAGCAGCTTCGGCCGGATTAACTATGGCTACACCTTC. This encodes CASSFGRINYGYTF. The variable domain in full, with the rest retrieved from reference TRBV11-3 and TRBJ1-2, is EAGVVQSPRYKIIEKKQPVAFWCNPISGHNTLYWYLQNLGQGPELLIRYENEEAVDDSQLPKDRFSAERLKGVDSTLKIQPAELGDSAVYLCASSFGRINYGYTFGSGTRLTVV.

This clone was detected only a few times. The chain uses TRBV6-8 and TRBJ1-5; D remains ambiguous. The CDR3 is 18 amino acids. Germline V CDR1 and CDR2: MNHGY, SAAAGT. Trimming stripped 0 bases from V and 2 bases from J, with 17 bases between. The CDR3 DNA is TGTGCCAGCAGTTACTCGTATTCGGGAGTATCGGGCAATCAGCCCCAGCATTTT. The encoded protein is CASSYSYSGVSGNQPQHF.

The chain uses TRBV28 and TRBJ2-7, with 8 bases that match TRBD1. The CDR3 covers 16 residues. Germline values: CDR1 MDHEN, CDR2 SYDVKM. Germline trimming cut 6 bases from V and 3 bases from J; bases unmatched to any gene: 13. CDR3 nucleotide sequence: TGTGCCAGCAGCCTGATACTCGGACAGGGTCACTACGAGCAGTACTTC. Amino acid sequence: CASSLILGQGHYEQYF.

The chain is built from TRBV18 and TRBJ1-1; D perhaps matches TRBD1 (5 bases). Trimming shortened V by 6 bases and J by 3 bases, and 17 bases separated the two germline ends. The germline CDR1 and CDR2 sequences are KGHSH and LQKENI. This CDR3 has 15 amino acids. CDR3 amino acids: CASSRRGGRDTEAFF. Here the CDR3 DNA reads TGTGCCAGCTCCCGGAGGGGTGGGCGGGACACTGAAGCTTTCTTT. Filled out from reference TRBV18 and TRBJ1-1, the complete variable domain reads NAGVMQNPRHLVRRRGQEARLRCSPMKGHSHVYWYRQLPEEGLKFMVYLQKENIIDESGMPKERFSAEFPKEGPSILRIQQVVRGDSAAYFCASSRRGGRDTEAFFGQGTRLTVV.

The CDR3 region has the DNA TGTGCCAGCTCACCAGCAGGGACAGGGGCCTACGAGCAGTACTTC. Translation: CASSPAGTGAYEQYF. V usage is TRBV18 and J usage is TRBJ2-7, with 10 bases that match TRBD1. The ends lost 2 bases at V and 2 bases at J; junction bases unmatched: 3. Germline CDR1 is KGHSH and CDR2 is LQKENI. This CDR3 comprises 15 residues.

Concerning this clone itself: It is unclear where the CDR3 begins or ends on the DNA, so no DNA is shown, and the CDR3 is as TCRdb lists it. V is TRBV7-5 and J is TRBJ1-3; the table gives TRBD1 as D, unverified against the DNA. TRBV7-5 is an annotated pseudogene. Both ends counted, the CDR3 spans 16 residues. CDR3 sequence reads: CASSWGQGASGNTIYF.

The gene calls are TRBV19 and TRBJ1-5, with 9 bases aligning to TRBD1. This CDR3 comprises 16 residues. V was clipped by 4 bases and J by 3 bases; unmatched bases: 7. The V gene's germline CDR1 is LNHDA and CDR2 SQIVND (reference sequence). The CDR3 reads CASSTPGQGNNQPQHF. CDR3 nucleotide sequence: TGTGCCAGTAGTACACCGGGACAGGGAAACAATCAGCCCCAGCATTTT. Complete variable domain (other parts from reference TRBV19 and TRBJ1-5): DGGITQSPKYLFRKEGQNVTLSCEQNLNHDAMYWYRQDPGQGLRLIYYSQIVNDFQKGDIAEGYSVSREKKESFPLTVTSAQKNPTAFYLCASSTPGQGNNQPQHFGDGTRLSIL.

The chain combines TRBV30 with TRBJ1-2, with D possibly TRBD1 on 6 matching bases. The CDR3 covers 13 residues. V lost 7 bases to trimming and J lost 5 bases, with 17 bases between them. The germline gives CDR1 GTSNPN, CDR2 SVGIG (reference sequence). Written as DNA, the CDR3 is TGTGCCTCCACCCTACAGGGTCGATATGGCTACACCTTC. This sequence encodes CASTLQGRYGYTF. Looking up the rest from reference TRBV30 and TRBJ1-2 gives the full variable domain: SQTIHQWPATLVQPVGSPLSLECTVEGTSNPNLYWYRQAAGRGLQLLFYSVGIGQISSEVPQNLSASRPQDRQFILSSKKLLLSDSGFYLCASTLQGRYGYTFGSGTRLTVV.

The gene calls are TRBV6-8 and TRBJ1-1; D not resolved. Per the germline V gene, CDR1 is MNHGY and CDR2 is SAAAGT. The germline V and J ends were trimmed by 0 bases and 5 bases, with 7 bases remaining between them. The CDR3 contains 13 residues. The chain's CDR3 is CASSYSGGTEAFF. In DNA form, the CDR3 reads TGTGCCAGCAGTTACTCGGGAGGGACTGAAGCTTTCTTT.

The chain combines TRBV18 with TRBJ1-2; D gene unclear. Germline V gene lookup returns CDR1 KGHSH and CDR2 LQKENI. This CDR3 is built from 15 residues. Trimming shortened V by 3 bases and J by 0 bases, and 11 bases separated the two germline ends. The CDR3 is CASSPISGANYGYTF. Written as DNA, the CDR3 is TGTGCCAGCTCACCCATCTCGGGAGCTAACTATGGCTACACCTTC.